This TCR beta chain was observed in a study of cytotoxic CD8 clonotypes in ibrutinib-treated CLL. Study-level background: IGHV unmutated around 17; relapsed/refractory 11; treatment-naive some 16. Partial responses totalled roughly 24 and complete responses 2; after median approximately 64 months, 14 remained remitted and approximately 12 progressed.

This CDR3 has 14 residues. The germline CDR1 and CDR2 sequences are MGHDK and SYGVNS. V lost 7 bases to trimming and J lost 5 bases; unmatched junction nucleotides: 9. Generated by immunoSEQ multiplex PCR, the TCRdb table keeps only in-frame clones and is missing some. Of 150,000 to 200,000 clones listed, over 60% are singletons. Study results and limitations: Public clonotypes showed up rarely, and on treatment they shrank or held steady. Age-matched healthy donor levels were exceeded by baseline clonality, which tracked circulating CD8+ T-cell counts.

Concerning this clone itself: Antigen specificity is unknown.

The sequences come from PBMCs, collected after 24 months of ibrutinib treatment. The rearrangement links TRBV25-1 to TRBJ2-5; 8 positions match TRBD1. This receptor was identified in a human donor with chronic lymphocytic leukemia. CDR3 bases: TGTGCCAGCACCGAGACAGGGGCGGGGGAGACCCAGTACTTC. Its translation: CASTETGAGETQYF.